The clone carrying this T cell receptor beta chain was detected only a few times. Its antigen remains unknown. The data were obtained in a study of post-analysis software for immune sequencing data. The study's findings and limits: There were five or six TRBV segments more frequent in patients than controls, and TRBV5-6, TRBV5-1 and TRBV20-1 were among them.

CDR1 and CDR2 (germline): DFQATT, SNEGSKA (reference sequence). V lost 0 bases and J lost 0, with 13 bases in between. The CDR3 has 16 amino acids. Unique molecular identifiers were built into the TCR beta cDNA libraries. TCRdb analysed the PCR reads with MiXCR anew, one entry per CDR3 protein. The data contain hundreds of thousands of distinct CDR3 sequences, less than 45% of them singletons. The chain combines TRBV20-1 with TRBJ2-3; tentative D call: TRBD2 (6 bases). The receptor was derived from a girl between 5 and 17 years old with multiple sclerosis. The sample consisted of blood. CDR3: CSARDAQRASTDTQYF. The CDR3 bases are TGCAGTGCTAGAGATGCCCAGCGGGCAAGCACAGATACGCAGTATTTT.